The T cell receptor beta chain described here comes from a study of regulatory and conventional T cells in RAG deficiency. Blood CD4+ CD25-low CD127-high conventional T cells supplied the genomic DNA template. Germline CDR1 is KGHSY and CDR2 is FQNENV. The CDR3 is 17 amino acids. With V trimmed by 1 base and J by 2 bases, 8 bases remained unmatched. Assay: immunoSEQ multiplex PCR; the TCRdb copy retains only in-frame clones and omits some. Of 34,000 or so clones listed, about 80% are singletons. As regards this clone: Its antigen is unidentified.

Study outcomes and limitations: In Omenn syndrome, sorted "Tregs" may be peripherally activated cells. Shannon entropy fell and Simpson indices rose in RAG-deficient patients. Compared with controls, unique Treg TCR beta sequences dropped about 110-fold in Omenn syndrome and CID/AS.

These records were also assigned to another study, of regulatory T cells. That paper states: Amplification used 52 TRBV primers and 13 TRBJ primers. In patients, unique TRB V-J pairs were restricted and V/J usage skewed, especially in Tregs.

The rearrangement uses TRBV16 and TRBJ1-3, with TRBD1 matching over 7 bases. The clonotype comes from a human donor in good health. The sample taken for sequencing was CD4+ effector T cells sorted from blood. The CDR3 loop is CASSQFPSTGTGNTIYF. CDR3 DNA: TGTGCCAGCAGCCAATTTCCCTCGACAGGGACTGGAAACACCATATATTTT.